The present T cell receptor beta chain was sequenced within a study of CD8 T cells in ankylosing spondylitis. Broader study findings: One TCR beta motif, made up of about 8 highly homologous variants, appeared characteristic of ankylosing spondylitis blood. Reportedly, disease-linked clones are significantly enriched in ankylosing spondylitis patients' matched synovial fluid. Some of the motif variants had earlier been found in reactive arthritis patients' fluid and blood.

Generation of TCR beta libraries employed quantitative 5'-RACE incorporating molecular barcodes. TCRdb re-called the 5' RACE reads with MiXCR, one entry per CDR3 protein. The sample carries more than 250,000 distinct CDR3 sequences, less than 10% recorded once. Notes on this clonotype: Its target is unknown.

Sequenced input: blood, either unsorted or a sorted T cell fraction (not recorded which). The sequence derives from a male donor with ankylosing spondylitis.

Here the CDR3 DNA reads TGTGCCAGCAGCTTGGACCCTGGGAATGAGCAGTTCTTC. It is translated as CASSLDPGNEQFF. The rearrangement links TRBV7-3 to TRBJ2-1; no clear D gene. Trimming pared 3 bases from V and 7 bases from J, leaving 10 bases between. The CDR3 is made up of 13 amino acids. Germline CDR1 SGHTA, CDR2 FQGTGA.